The rows below give T cell receptor beta chains drawn from one sample of a study of T cell responses to AZD1222 COVID-19 vaccine. Clones were read by immunoSEQ multiplex PCR, and TCRdb kept only the in-frame ones, dropping some. The sample yields about 120,000 clones, 80% to 95% seen once. Sequences were derived from peripheral blood, sampled on day 0 of AZD1222 vaccination. These receptors were taken from an adult in good health. CDR3s leave out the opening cysteine and the closing phenylalanine or tryptophan. Fields, in order: CDR3 length, V gene, J gene, CDR3 protein.

len: 14
v_gene: TRBV7-2
j_gene: TRBJ2-3
CDR3aa: ASSLRRGGLADTQY

len: 15
v_gene: TRBV4-2
j_gene: TRBJ1-3
CDR3aa: ASSQEPQGLTGNTIY

len: 13
v_gene: TRBV27
j_gene: TRBJ1-2
CDR3aa: ASSLSSGGLGGYT

len: 13
v_gene: TRBV7-9
j_gene: TRBJ1-4
CDR3aa: ASSLAGTGAEKLF

len: 9
v_gene: TRBV6-2/TRBV6-3
j_gene: TRBJ2-7
CDR3aa: ASSYSDEQY

len: 13
v_gene: TRBV5-1
j_gene: TRBJ1-6
CDR3aa: ASSYHGSENSPLH

len: 11
v_gene: TRBV2
j_gene: TRBJ1-1
CDR3aa: ASRLAFGTEAF

len: 13
v_gene: TRBV15
j_gene: TRBJ2-5
CDR3aa: ATSRRGLAGETQY

len: 12
v_gene: TRBV29-1
j_gene: TRBJ2-3
CDR3aa: SATGGGRTNTQY

len: 12
v_gene: TRBV19
j_gene: TRBJ1-1
CDR3aa: ASRKTGPNTEAF

len: 14
v_gene: TRBV4-1
j_gene: TRBJ2-5
CDR3aa: ASSQVDSRASETQY

len: 13
v_gene: TRBV7-7
j_gene: TRBJ2-5
CDR3aa: ASSLEGGAGETQY

len: 12
v_gene: TRBV7-9
j_gene: TRBJ2-7
CDR3aa: ASSLLQGASEQY

len: 12
v_gene: TRBV30
j_gene: TRBJ2-7
CDR3aa: AWAGTGGFYEQY

len: 12
v_gene: TRBV6-5
j_gene: TRBJ1-6
CDR3aa: ASMVRGGNSPLH

len: 15
v_gene: TRBV15
j_gene: TRBJ2-4
CDR3aa: ATSRVSGVLAKNIQY

len: 13
v_gene: TRBV11-2
j_gene: TRBJ1-2
CDR3aa: ASSLVLGPVYGYT

len: 13
v_gene: TRBV5-1
j_gene: TRBJ1-5
CDR3aa: ASSPGLSKNQPQH

len: 13
v_gene: TRBV6-4
j_gene: TRBJ1-2
CDR3aa: ASSWGGQGGYGYT

len: 8
v_gene: TRBV6-5
j_gene: TRBJ2-7
CDR3aa: ASRDRGFH

len: 10
v_gene: TRBV5-6
j_gene: TRBJ2-2
CDR3aa: ASSFWSGELF

len: 13
v_gene: TRBV7-9
j_gene: TRBJ1-6
CDR3aa: ASSRTGGENSPLH

len: 15
v_gene: TRBV25-1
j_gene: TRBJ2-7
CDR3aa: ASTSSGLSSTPYEQY

len: 11
v_gene: TRBV5-4
j_gene: TRBJ1-1
CDR3aa: ASSLAENTEAF

len: 10
v_gene: TRBV28
j_gene: TRBJ2-1
CDR3aa: ASSRKGYEQF

len: 13
v_gene: TRBV3-1/TRBV3-2
j_gene: TRBJ1-1
CDR3aa: ASSLVRLRNTEAF